A selection of T cell receptor beta chains follows, all from one sample in a study of memory CD4+ T cells and cytomegalovirus serostatus. Clones were read by immunoSEQ multiplex PCR, and TCRdb kept only the in-frame ones, dropping some. The table includes 38,000 or so clones, about four fifths detected once. The sequenced sample was memory CD4+ T cells from blood. The receptors were sampled from an adult in good health and CMV-seronegative. Both conserved end residues are part of each CDR3. Each record gives: J gene, clone size, V gene, D gene, CDR3 protein, CDR3 DNA. A D gene is named only where the DNA matches it firmly. A clone size is listed for some rows: how often the clone was seen (once, few, many), or a class if it is expanded.

J gene: TRBJ1-4
clone size: -
V gene: TRBV5-8
D gene: TRBD1
CDR3 protein: CASSLGGQGAREKLFF
CDR3 DNA: TGTGCCAGCAGCTTAGGGGGACAGGGGGCGCGTGAAAAACTGTTTTTT

J gene: TRBJ2-5
clone size: few
V gene: TRBV7-9
D gene: TRBD2
CDR3 protein: CASSGSLAGGWETQYF
CDR3 DNA: TGTGCCAGCAGCGGCTCACTAGCGGGGGGATGGGAGACCCAGTACTTC

J gene: TRBJ2-7
clone size: -
V gene: TRBV19
D gene: -
CDR3 protein: CASSGGLSYEQYF
CDR3 DNA: TGTGCCAGTAGTGGTGGACTGTCCTACGAGCAGTACTTC

J gene: TRBJ2-2
clone size: few
V gene: TRBV19
D gene: -
CDR3 protein: CASPRAGTGELFF
CDR3 DNA: TGTGCCAGCCCCCGGGCGGGTACCGGGGAGCTGTTTTTT

J gene: TRBJ2-7
clone size: -
V gene: TRBV7-2
D gene: TRBD1
CDR3 protein: CASSLRLGTGYEQYF
CDR3 DNA: TGTGCCAGCAGCCTTAGACTCGGGACAGGCTACGAGCAGTACTTC

J gene: TRBJ2-3
clone size: -
V gene: TRBV7-9
D gene: -
CDR3 protein: CASSPPGTDTQYF
CDR3 DNA: TGTGCCAGCAGCCCACCGGGCACAGATACGCAGTATTTT

J gene: TRBJ2-7
clone size: -
V gene: TRBV11-3
D gene: TRBD1
CDR3 protein: CASSLGQGAAYEQYF
CDR3 DNA: TGTGCCAGCAGCTTGGGACAGGGGGCAGCCTACGAGCAGTACTTC

J gene: TRBJ1-1
clone size: -
V gene: TRBV27
D gene: TRBD1
CDR3 protein: CASSLKGGRSYTEAFF
CDR3 DNA: TGTGCCAGCAGTTTGAAAGGGGGCAGGTCGTACACTGAAGCTTTCTTT

J gene: TRBJ2-5
clone size: -
V gene: TRBV2
D gene: TRBD2
CDR3 protein: CASSDLAGGAGETQYF
CDR3 DNA: TGTGCCAGCAGTGACCTAGCGGGGGGGGCCGGGGAGACCCAGTACTTC

J gene: TRBJ1-1
clone size: -
V gene: TRBV6-5
D gene: TRBD1
CDR3 protein: CASSYRFRQGEAFF
CDR3 DNA: TGTGCCAGCAGTTACCGATTCCGACAGGGTGAAGCTTTCTTT

J gene: TRBJ2-1
clone size: -
V gene: TRBV18
D gene: -
CDR3 protein: CASSPPNNEQFF
CDR3 DNA: TGTGCCAGCTCCCCACCGAATAATGAGCAGTTCTTC

J gene: TRBJ1-2
clone size: -
V gene: TRBV9
D gene: -
CDR3 protein: CASSPGQNSYGYTF
CDR3 DNA: TGTGCCAGCAGCCCCGGACAGAATTCCTATGGCTACACCTTC

J gene: TRBJ1-5
clone size: -
V gene: TRBV6-6
D gene: -
CDR3 protein: CASSYPEGNQPQHF
CDR3 DNA: TGTGCCAGCAGTTACCCTGAGGGGAATCAGCCCCAGCATTTT

J gene: TRBJ1-2
clone size: -
V gene: TRBV7-2
D gene: TRBD1
CDR3 protein: CASSSRTGKVGGYTF
CDR3 DNA: TGTGCCAGCAGCTCGAGGACAGGGAAGGTTGGTGGCTACACCTTC

J gene: TRBJ2-5
clone size: -
V gene: TRBV7-2
D gene: TRBD2
CDR3 protein: CASSRGLVEVETQYF
CDR3 DNA: TGTGCCAGCAGCCGGGGACTAGTTGAAGTGGAGACCCAGTACTTC

J gene: TRBJ1-2
clone size: few
V gene: TRBV19
D gene: -
CDR3 protein: CASSISRDGTGYGYTF
CDR3 DNA: TGTGCCAGTAGTATTTCCCGGGACGGAACCGGGTATGGCTACACCTTC

J gene: TRBJ2-2
clone size: -
V gene: TRBV5-6
D gene: TRBD2
CDR3 protein: CASSLGGAGLSGELFF
CDR3 DNA: TGTGCCAGCAGCTTGGGAGGAGCGGGGTTGTCCGGGGAGCTGTTTTTT

J gene: TRBJ2-7
clone size: -
V gene: TRBV6-1
D gene: TRBD2
CDR3 protein: CASSERTSGGAPYEQYF
CDR3 DNA: TGTGCCAGCAGTGAACGGACTAGCGGGGGGGCCCCCTACGAGCAGTACTTC

J gene: TRBJ2-3
clone size: -
V gene: TRBV2
D gene: -
CDR3 protein: CASRLLGGRTDTQYF
CDR3 DNA: TGTGCCAGCAGGCTCTTGGGGGGGCGCACAGATACGCAGTATTTT

J gene: TRBJ1-1
clone size: -
V gene: TRBV5-1
D gene: -
CDR3 protein: CASSLDSQNTEAFF
CDR3 DNA: TGCGCCAGCAGCTTGGACAGTCAGAACACTGAAGCTTTCTTT

J gene: TRBJ1-2
clone size: few
V gene: TRBV7-3
D gene: -
CDR3 protein: CASSLTGDNVYGYTF
CDR3 DNA: TGTGCCAGCAGCTTAACTGGGGACAATGTCTATGGCTACACCTTC

J gene: TRBJ2-5
clone size: -
V gene: TRBV19
D gene: TRBD2
CDR3 protein: CASSKILSGGETQYF
CDR3 DNA: TGTGCCAGTAGCAAGATCCTTAGCGGGGGAGAGACCCAGTACTTC

J gene: TRBJ2-2
clone size: -
V gene: TRBV19
D gene: TRBD2
CDR3 protein: CASSIEGGTGELFF
CDR3 DNA: TGTGCCAGTAGTATAGAGGGAGGGACCGGGGAGCTGTTTTTT

J gene: TRBJ2-5
clone size: -
V gene: TRBV6-5
D gene: -
CDR3 protein: CASSYGGAGRETQYF
CDR3 DNA: TGTGCCAGCAGTTACGGAGGGGCAGGGAGGGAGACCCAGTACTTC

J gene: TRBJ1-1
clone size: -
V gene: TRBV6-6
D gene: -
CDR3 protein: CASAGPTQGNTEAFF
CDR3 DNA: TGTGCCAGCGCAGGCCCCACACAGGGAAACACTGAAGCTTTCTTT